This T cell receptor (beta chain) was recorded in a study of shared clonotypes between healthy human individuals. In the study overall: A couple of women and a few men aged 18 to 49 served as donors. Study results and limitations: Having only a few donors restricted how much genetic and exposure-history diversity was captured.

The CDR3 runs to 13 residues. V lost 8 bases and J lost 2; bases outside the gene matches: 5. Germline CDR1 is WSHSY and CDR2 is SAAADI. Genomic DNA from each subset was divided evenly over several immunoSEQ plates. The unsorted PBMC sample used ten immunoSEQ deep assay plates. Generated by immunoSEQ multiplex PCR, the TCRdb table keeps only in-frame clones and is missing some. The sample contains approximately 500,000 clones, approximately 78% of which appear only once. Details on this clone: Its matching antigen is unknown.

The chain couples TRBV10-2 to TRBJ2-7; TRBD1 agrees at 8 bases. The clonotype comes from a woman between 40 and 50 years old in good health. Some clones in this sample may be carry-over from other donors' samples. The sample comprised PBMCs. The CDR3 DNA follows: TGCGCCAGCTGGGACAGGTACACCTACGAGCAGTACTTC. This encodes CASWDRYTYEQYF.